One sample yielded the 28 T cell receptor beta chains listed below, sequenced in a study of blood T cell repertoires in COVID-19. Profiled with immunoSEQ multiplex PCR; TCRdb holds only in-frame clones, not every one. The sample has some 200,000 clones, roughly nine tenths seen once. Sequenced: peripheral blood. These receptors were collected from a woman aged 70-85 years with acute or convalescent COVID-19.

A few counts support this clone. The genes are TRBV6-5 and TRBJ1-2; a possible D gene is TRBD1 (5 bases). In germline, CDR1 is MNHEY, CDR2 SVGAGI. V lost 6 bases to trimming and J lost 3 bases, with 14 bases between them. The CDR3 sequence is 14 residues long. This CDR3 is CASRGWGEHYGYTF. Written as DNA, the CDR3 is TGTGCCAGCAGGGGTTGGGGGGAGCACTATGGCTACACCTTC.

The J gene is TRBJ2-3, the V gene TRBV28, with 9 positions matching TRBD1. The CDR3 is 15 residues long. Trimming at V came to 5 bases and at J to 2 bases, leaving 5 bases not matched to a gene. Germline V gene lookup returns CDR1 MDHEN and CDR2 SYDVKM. CDR3 amino acids: CASSRDRVATDTQYF. As DNA, the CDR3 is TGTGCCAGCAGTCGGGACAGGGTGGCCACAGATACGCAGTATTTT.

CDR3 in amino acids: CATSDSQDSGYGYTF. CDR3 coding DNA: TGTGCCACCAGTGATTCCCAGGACAGCGGCTATGGCTACACCTTC. This chain uses TRBV24-1 with TRBJ1-2; D perhaps matches TRBD1 (6 bases). V lost 2 bases and J lost 4, with 13 bases in between. Germline CDR1 KGHDR, CDR2 SFDVKD. The CDR3 totals 15 residues.

The chain recombines TRBV19 with TRBJ2-5; D is possibly TRBD1 (5 bases). The CDR3 is 13 residues long. The V and J ends lost 1 base and 5 bases respectively, with 8 bases between them. Germline-derived CDR1 and CDR2 are LNHDA and SQIVND (reference sequence). CDR3 amino acids: CASSIAGYETQYF. DNA of the CDR3: TGTGCCAGTAGTATAGCAGGGTACGAGACCCAGTACTTC.

The chain couples TRBV6-6 to TRBJ2-7, with 7 positions matching TRBD2. CDR1 MNHNY and CDR2 SVGAGI come from the germline V gene (reference sequence). This CDR3 comprises 14 residues. Losses at the gene ends were 2 bases for V and 7 bases for J; bases not matched to a gene: 8. The CDR3 reads CASSYPGRTWEQYF. In nucleotides, the CDR3 is TGTGCCAGCAGTTACCCCGGGAGGACTTGGGAGCAGTACTTC.

The rearrangement links TRBV25-1 to TRBJ2-1; the match to TRBD2 covers 13 bases. Germline values: CDR1 MGHDK, CDR2 SYGVNS. CDR3 length: 16 residues. The trim removed 5 bases at V and 2 bases at J, leaving 3 bases unmatched. CDR3 nucleotides: TGTGCCAGCAGTTCAACTAGCGGGGGGGCCTACAATGAGCAGTTCTTC. This codes for CASSSTSGGAYNEQFF.

The chain carries TRBV5-1 and TRBJ2-5; 7 bases match TRBD2. V lost 3 bases to trimming and J lost 1 base; unmatched junction nucleotides: 12. Germline assignment: CDR1 SGHRS and CDR2 YFSETQ. The length of the CDR3 is 17 residues. The chain's CDR3 is CASSSGRGKDLQETQYF. Here the CDR3 DNA reads TGCGCCAGCAGCTCGGGGAGGGGAAAAGACCTCCAAGAGACCCAGTACTTC.

The gene calls are TRBV4-3 and TRBJ2-7; TRBD1 matches at 11 bases. J was trimmed by 5 bases and V by 3 bases; bases with no gene match: 12. In germline, CDR1 is LGHNA, CDR2 YSLEER. The CDR3 extends over 17 amino acids. CDR3 sequence reads: CASSHFPKDRGPHEQYF. CDR3 coding DNA: TGCGCCAGCAGCCATTTTCCGAAGGACAGGGGGCCCCACGAGCAGTACTTC.

CDR3 region: CSVDPGGLGAKNIQYF. CDR3 sequence (DNA): TGCAGCGTTGACCCGGGGGGGCTAGGGGCCAAAAACATTCAGTACTTC. This chain joins TRBV29-1 and TRBJ2-4, with 8 bases matching TRBD2. The CDR3 spans 16 residues. Germline V CDR1 and CDR2: SQVTM, ANQGSEA. J lost 1 base, V lost 3 bases, and 8 bases had no gene match.

V gene TRBV24-1 combines with J gene TRBJ2-2, with 7 bases fitting TRBD1. V lost 4 bases to trimming and J lost 4 bases; unmatched junction nucleotides: 5. Germline CDR1 KGHDR, CDR2 SFDVKD. This CDR3 contains 15 residues. CDR3 in amino acids: CATSDSGGVTGELFF. CDR3 bases: TGTGCCACCAGTGACTCAGGGGGAGTCACCGGGGAGCTGTTTTTT.

In this sample, this clone turned up once. The rearrangement joins TRBV19 to TRBJ2-6; weak D call: TRBD1 (6 bases). Trimming removed 5 bases at V and 0 bases at J, with 14 bases between. This CDR3 is built from 17 residues. Germline V gene sequence: CDR1 LNHDA, CDR2 SQIVND (reference sequence). The CDR3 nucleotides are TGTGCCAGTAGTGTGACAGGAAGGCCCTCTGGGGCCAACGTCCTGACTTTC. It translates to CASSVTGRPSGANVLTF.

This clone was seen only a few times. The rearrangement joins TRBV7-6 to TRBJ2-5; the D gene is possibly TRBD1 (7 bases). The V end was cut by 8 bases, the J end by 2 bases, with 21 bases between. Germline lookup yields CDR1 SGHVS and CDR2 FNYEAQ. The CDR3 loop spans 16 amino acids. In nucleotides, the CDR3 is TGTGCCAGCCTAAACCAGGGGGGTAGGGGGCAAGAGACCCAGTACTTC. It specifies CASLNQGGRGQETQYF.

The chain recombines TRBV2 with TRBJ2-1; 8 nucleotides agree with TRBD1. Germline trimming cut 5 bases from V and 14 bases from J; bases unmatched to any gene: 5. The CDR3 sequence is 11 residues long. CDR1 is SNHLY, CDR2 FYNNEI, per germline. For the CDR3, the DNA is TGTGCCAGCAGTCCGGACAGGGAGAAGTTCTTC. Protein sequence: CASSPDREKFF.

In this sample, this clone turned up a few times. V gene TRBV19 combines with J gene TRBJ2-3; D is perhaps TRBD2 (5 bases). The CDR3 has 13 residues. V lost 9 bases, J lost 1 base, and 11 bases lay in between. Germline CDR1 LNHDA, CDR2 SQIVND (reference sequence). In nucleotides, the CDR3 is TGTGCCAGCCGACTAATGGGCACAGATACGCAGTATTTT. Amino acids: CASRLMGTDTQYF.

This clone was seen only once. The J gene is TRBJ1-1, the V gene TRBV16; D perhaps matches TRBD1 (6 bases). Germline V gives CDR1 KGHSY, CDR2 FQNENV. The CDR3 is 18 residues long. The ends were cut back, 3 bases at V and 4 bases at J, with 24 bases in the middle. The CDR3 loop is CASSHPLRMGGQITEAFF. DNA of the CDR3: TGTGCCAGCAGCCACCCACTTCGAATGGGGGGGCAGATCACTGAAGCTTTCTTT.

This chain connects TRBV5-1 to TRBJ1-5, with TRBD1 matching over 8 bases. Germline-derived CDR1 and CDR2 are SGHRS and YFSETQ. This CDR3 contains 16 residues. Germline trimming cut 0 bases from V and 4 bases from J; bases unmatched to any gene: 6. The CDR3, as DNA: TGCGCCAGCAGCTTGGGGACAGGGAAGGGGAATCAGCCCCAGCATTTT. Residues: CASSLGTGKGNQPQHF.

The genes are TRBV18 and TRBJ2-1, with 10 nucleotides matching TRBD2. The J segment lost 0 bases and the V segment lost 6 bases, leaving 2 bases of the junction unmatched. CDR1 is KGHSH and CDR2 is LQKENI in the germline V gene. This CDR3 is built from 15 residues. CDR3 sequence reads: CASSPSGSSYNEQFF. CDR3 nucleotides: TGTGCCAGCTCCCCTAGCGGGAGCTCCTACAATGAGCAGTTCTTC. Full variable domain (remainder filled in from reference TRBV18 and TRBJ2-1): NAGVMQNPRHLVRRRGQEARLRCSPMKGHSHVYWYRQLPEEGLKFMVYLQKENIIDESGMPKERFSAEFPKEGPSILRIQQVVRGDSAAYFCASSPSGSSYNEQFFGPGTRLTVL.

This chain connects TRBV14 to TRBJ1-4; 9 positions agree with TRBD1. The junction had 4 bases not matched to a gene; V was cut back by 4 bases and J by 4 bases. This CDR3 contains 15 residues. Germline V CDR1 and CDR2: SGHDN, FVKESK. The CDR3, as DNA: TGTGCCAGCAGCCGTCCGGGACAGGGTAATGAAAAACTGTTTTTT. It codes for CASSRPGQGNEKLFF.

The chain combines TRBV5-4 with TRBJ2-3, with TRBD2 matching 8 bases. Germline CDR1 reads SGHNT; CDR2 reads YYREEE (reference sequence). The CDR3 contains 16 residues. With V trimmed by 4 bases and J by 6 bases, 13 bases remained unmatched. The CDR3 DNA sequence: TGTGCCAGCAGCGGCGGACTAGCCCCTAATCAGGATACGCAGTATTTT. Translating gives CASSGGLAPNQDTQYF.

This clone was seen a single time. The DNA for the CDR3 is TGCGCCAGCAGCCTCAGACAGGGGTACAATGAGCAGTTCTTC. Residues: CASSLRQGYNEQFF. J is TRBJ2-1 and V is TRBV5-1; 8 positions match TRBD1. CDR1 and CDR2 (germline): SGHRS, YFSETQ. V shed 4 bases and J 4 bases; nucleotides not matched to a gene: 4. This CDR3 region has 14 residues.

The chain has TRBV18 and TRBJ1-2, with D possibly being TRBD1 (6 bases). The germline CDR1 and CDR2 sequences are KGHSH and LQKENI. This CDR3 region has 13 residues. V gave up 1 base and J gave up 8 bases, with 11 bases separating them. Here the CDR3 reads CASSPQGGVGYTF. The DNA for the CDR3 is TGTGCCAGCTCACCACAGGGGGGGGTCGGCTACACCTTC.

This sequence joins TRBV6-5 and TRBJ2-7; D is ambiguous. Germline-derived CDR1 and CDR2 are MNHEY and SVGAGI. Trimming pared 6 bases from V and 6 bases from J, leaving 15 bases between. CDR3 length: 13 amino acids. In nucleotides, the CDR3 is TGTGCCAGCAGGACCCGTGAGTTAGCCGAGCAGTACTTC. Translated, it gives CASRTRELAEQYF.

The V call is TRBV19, the J call TRBJ1-1, with D possibly matching TRBD1 (6 bases). Trimming removed 4 bases at V and 1 base at J, with 19 bases between. Germline loops: CDR1 LNHDA, CDR2 SQIVND (reference sequence). There are 17 residues in the CDR3. The CDR3 is CASSTRGIGQGNTEAFF. For the CDR3, the DNA is TGTGCCAGTAGTACGAGGGGGATAGGGCAGGGGAACACTGAAGCTTTCTTT.

This clone was observed a few times. The chain carries TRBV5-1 and TRBJ2-2; 11 bases are a match to TRBD2. The CDR3 has 15 residues. Unmatched junction bases numbered 5, after V lost 4 bases and J lost 6 bases. CDR1 is SGHRS and CDR2 is YFSETQ in the germline V gene. In DNA form, the CDR3 reads TGCGCCAGCAGCGGACTAGCGGGCTCCTCCGGGGAGCTGTTTTTT. This codes for CASSGLAGSSGELFF.

This chain links TRBV11-3 with TRBJ2-5, with D maybe TRBD2 (6 bases). This CDR3 region has 13 residues. Germline V gives CDR1 SGHNT, CDR2 YENEEA. V lost 5 bases and J lost 2, with 9 bases in between. The CDR3 region is CASSRGLQETQYF. Written as DNA, the CDR3 is TGTGCCAGCAGCCGGGGACTTCAAGAGACCCAGTACTTC. The whole variable domain, filled in from reference TRBV11-3 and TRBJ2-5, reads EAGVVQSPRYKIIEKKQPVAFWCNPISGHNTLYWYLQNLGQGPELLIRYENEEAVDDSQLPKDRFSAERLKGVDSTLKIQPAELGDSAVYLCASSRGLQETQYFGPGTRLLVL.

The V and J genes are TRBV7-9 and TRBJ2-1; perhaps TRBD2 as D (6 bases). The CDR3 totals 15 residues. V was shortened by 2 bases and J by 6 bases, with 14 bases between the two germline ends. Germline CDR1 and CDR2: SEHNR and FQNEAQ (reference sequence). The CDR3 loop is CASSLMRDSGNEQFF. CDR3 nucleotide sequence: TGTGCCAGCAGCTTAATGCGGGATAGTGGCAATGAGCAGTTCTTC.

V is TRBV6-2 or TRBV6-3 and J is TRBJ2-6; D ambiguous. The CDR3 is 17 amino acids. Germline V gives CDR1 MNHEY, CDR2 SVGEGT. Trimming cost V 0 bases and J 0 bases, with 9 bases left between them. Here the CDR3 DNA reads TGTGCCAGCAGTTACTCTGGCAGAAGCTCTGGGGCCAACGTCCTGACTTTC. It translates to CASSYSGRSSGANVLTF.

V gene TRBV5-1 combines with J gene TRBJ2-7; TRBD1 matches 9 bases. The CDR3 runs to 15 residues. CDR1 is SGHRS, CDR2 YFSETQ, per germline. V was clipped by 4 bases and J by 6 bases; unmatched bases: 11. The CDR3 DNA reads as TGCGCCAGCAGCGGCCGGACAGGGGAGGGTACCGAGCAGTACTTC. Protein product: CASSGRTGEGTEQYF.